The 30 T cell receptor beta chains given below trace back to one sample, sequenced in a study of cytomegalovirus exposure and HLA in healthy donors. This PCR relied on a set of 60 Vbeta primers and 13 Jbeta primers. Sequenced by immunoSEQ multiplex PCR; TCRdb stores in-frame clones only, minus some. There are over 110,000 clones in the sample; about four fifths occur only once, and less than 1.5% lies in the top ten. The specimen was PBMCs. Source of these receptors: a male donor in good health and CMV-seropositive.

This clone was observed once. The chain joins TRBV28 to TRBJ2-3; 7 bases are shared with TRBD1. The CDR3 runs 15 residues. Germline CDR1 MDHEN, CDR2 SYDVKM. The ends lost 3 bases at V and 4 bases at J; junction bases unmatched: 7. The CDR3 reads CASSFDRVGPDTQYF. DNA for the CDR3: TGTGCCAGCAGTTTCGACAGGGTAGGCCCAGATACGCAGTATTTT.

CDR3 DNA: TGCGCCAGCAGCCATTCGAGGGGGATGGACACCGGGGAGCTGTTTTTT. It translates to CASSHSRGMDTGELFF. The V gene is TRBV4-3, the J gene TRBJ2-2, with D possibly matching TRBD1 (6 bases). CDR1 is LGHNA and CDR2 is YSLEER in the germline V gene. V lost 3 bases and J lost 3, with 14 bases in between. This CDR3 region has 16 residues.

The CDR3 spells CASSLGQRQPQHF. For the CDR3, the DNA is TGCGCCAGCAGCTTGGGGCAGAGGCAGCCCCAGCATTTT. The chain couples TRBV5-1 to TRBJ1-5, with D uncertain. The germline gives CDR1 SGHRS, CDR2 YFSETQ. V lost 0 bases, J lost 7 bases, and 8 bases lay in between. The CDR3 spans 13 residues.

The V call is TRBV7-3, the J call TRBJ2-5, with TRBD1 identical over 10 bases. The germline CDR1 and CDR2 sequences are SGHTA and FQGTGA. The CDR3 sequence is 14 residues long. V lost 4 bases, J lost 4 bases, and 3 bases stayed unmatched. CDR3 in amino acids: CASSSTGGAETQYF. In DNA, the CDR3 is TGTGCCAGCAGCTCGACAGGGGGCGCAGAGACCCAGTACTTC. Variable domain in full (rest from reference TRBV7-3 and TRBJ2-5): GAGVSQTPSNKVTEKGKYVELRCDPISGHTALYWYRQSLGQGPEFLIYFQGTGAADDSGLPNDRFFAVRPEGSVSTLKIQRTERGDSAVYLCASSSTGGAETQYFGPGTRLLVL.

Concerning this clone itself: Its ends do not fully match the called genes, so a read error is possible. V gene TRBV7-9 combines with J gene TRBJ2-7; 7 bases match TRBD1. This CDR3 has 15 amino acids. CDR1 is SEHNR, CDR2 FQNEAQ, per germline (reference sequence). The CDR3 loop reads CSSSYSGGNSYEQYF. The CDR3 bases are TGTTCCAGCAGCTACTCAGGGGGTAACTCCTACGAGCAGTACTTC.

The rearrangement uses TRBV7-2 and TRBJ2-3; the match to TRBD2 covers 9 bases. The CDR3 spans 16 residues. Germline V gives CDR1 SGHTA, CDR2 FQGNSA. V shed 1 base, J shed 1 base, and the junction held 3 bases outside the gene matches. This chain's CDR3 is CASSLVPSGGTDTQYF. In nucleotides, the CDR3 is TGTGCCAGCAGCTTAGTGCCTAGCGGGGGCACAGATACGCAGTATTTT.

This chain links TRBV10-1 with TRBJ2-1; 8 bases are a match to TRBD1. CDR1 is WNHNN, CDR2 SYGVQD, per germline (reference sequence). J was trimmed by 9 bases and V by 6 bases; bases with no gene match: 13. The length of the CDR3 is 15 residues. CDR3 sequence reads: CASRVRDRKFTEQFF. The CDR3 coding sequence is TGCGCCAGCAGGGTCCGGGACAGGAAATTTACTGAGCAGTTCTTC.

CDR3 sequence (DNA): TGTGCCAGCAGTCCGCGAGAGAACACTGAAGCTTTCTTT. This encodes CASSPRENTEAFF. This sequence joins TRBV6-5 and TRBJ1-1; D ambiguous. Between the trimmed V and J ends, which lost 5 bases and 1 base, there was a span of 8 bases. The germline CDR1 and CDR2 sequences are MNHEY and SVGAGI. The CDR3 loop spans 13 amino acids.

This clone was detected a few times. The V and J genes are TRBV7-9 and TRBJ1-5, with unresolved D. V lost 2 bases and J lost 2, with 4 bases in between. Germline assignment: CDR1 SEHNR and CDR2 FQNEAQ (reference sequence). The CDR3 runs to 13 residues. CDR3 coding DNA: TGTGCCAGCAGCTTACAGGGCAATCAGCCCCAGCATTTT. Its translation is CASSLQGNQPQHF. Filled out from reference TRBV7-9 and TRBJ1-5, the complete variable domain reads DTGVSQNPRHKITKRGQNVTFRCDPISEHNRLYWYRQTLGQGPEFLTYFQNEAQLEKSRLLSDRFSAERPKGSFSTLEIQRTEQGDSAMYLCASSLQGNQPQHFGDGTRLSIL.

The V gene is TRBV7-9, the J gene TRBJ2-7, with D tentatively TRBD2 (5 bases). The germline V and J ends were trimmed by 2 bases and 5 bases, with 19 bases remaining between them. This CDR3 is built from 16 residues. Germline CDR1 SEHNR, CDR2 FQNEAQ (reference sequence). As DNA, the CDR3 is TGTGCCAGCAGCTTACAAGGGAGCGGTCCTTCGGACGAGCAGTACTTC. It translates to CASSLQGSGPSDEQYF.

This sequence joins TRBV19 and TRBJ2-2, with 7 bases aligning to TRBD1. There are 13 residues in the CDR3. J gave up 6 bases and V 10 bases, and 8 bases lay outside the gene matches. Germline CDR1 LNHDA, CDR2 SQIVND (reference sequence). CDR3 sequence: CATQNRGSGELFF. CDR3 in DNA: TGTGCCACTCAAAACAGGGGTTCCGGGGAGCTGTTTTTT.

This clone was observed once. V usage is TRBV4-2 and J usage is TRBJ1-1; possible D gene TRBD1, 5 bases. Germline V gives CDR1 LGHNA, CDR2 YNFKEQ. Trimming pared 5 bases from V and 3 bases from J, leaving 13 bases between. The CDR3 runs to 14 residues. This CDR3 is CASSEGLDDTEAFF. CDR3 DNA sequence: TGTGCCAGCAGCGAGGGACTTGACGACACTGAAGCTTTCTTT.

This clone has a single count. As DNA, the CDR3 is TGTGCCAGCAGCCCGCGGACAGGGGTTTTTGAAAAACTGTTTTTT. Encoded protein: CASSPRTGVFEKLFF. V usage is TRBV14 and J usage is TRBJ1-4, with 9 bases identical to TRBD1. The CDR3 is made up of 15 amino acids. Germline V gene sequence: CDR1 SGHDN, CDR2 FVKESK. The V segment lost 4 bases and the J segment 7 bases; nucleotides outside the gene matches: 7.

This chain joins TRBV5-1 and TRBJ2-5; D is uncertain. Trimming took 4 bases from V and 11 from J, leaving 21 bases between them. CDR1 is SGHRS, CDR2 YFSETQ, per germline. The CDR3 loop spans 14 amino acids. DNA of the CDR3: TGCGCCAGCAGCCTCGAGCCGGGTGTTGGAAGGCAGTACTTC. Its protein product is CASSLEPGVGRQYF.

V is TRBV5-1 and J is TRBJ2-3; 9 bases are shared with TRBD1. Germline CDR1 SGHRS, CDR2 YFSETQ. V lost 3 bases, J lost 2 bases, and 4 bases stayed unmatched. CDR3 length: 15 amino acids. CDR3 bases: TGCGCCAGCAGCTGGAGGGACAGGGACACAGATACGCAGTATTTT. It translates to CASSWRDRDTDTQYF.

The rearrangement uses TRBV6-5 and TRBJ2-5, with D possibly matching TRBD1 (6 bases). Trimming cost V 5 bases and J 5 bases, with 15 bases left between them. Germline V gene data show CDR1 as MNHEY and CDR2 as SVGAGI. The CDR3 sequence is 14 residues long. CDR3 sequence reads: CASSTYRERETQYF. In DNA form, the CDR3 reads TGTGCCAGCAGTACATACAGGGAGAGGGAGACCCAGTACTTC.

V is TRBV27 and J is TRBJ2-7; D gene unclear. This CDR3 comprises 17 residues. The ends were cut back, 8 bases at V and 2 bases at J, with 25 bases in the middle. Germline values: CDR1 MNHEY, CDR2 SMNVEV (reference sequence). CDR3 in DNA: TGTGCCAGCGGCGGCCCCGTCCCAGAGCTCGAGACCTACGAGCAGTACTTC. This gives the protein CASGGPVPELETYEQYF.

This clone was picked up one time. The chain uses TRBV5-1 and TRBJ2-7, with 7 positions matching TRBD2. Trimming took 4 bases from V and 2 from J; bases not matched to a gene: 12. The CDR3 covers 16 residues. The germline CDR1 and CDR2 sequences are SGHRS and YFSETQ. The CDR3 loop is CASSPPGLAETYEQYF. For the CDR3, the DNA is TGCGCCAGCAGCCCACCGGGGCTAGCGGAGACCTACGAGCAGTACTTC.

The gene calls are TRBV5-6 and TRBJ1-2; D is possibly TRBD1 (6 bases). Germline CDR1 reads SGHDT; CDR2 reads YYEEEE. The CDR3 is 14 residues long. V was pared by 4 bases and J by 3 bases, with 13 bases between. The CDR3 nucleotides are TGTGCCAGCAGCCTCAACAGGGCTTACTATGGCTACACCTTC. It specifies CASSLNRAYYGYTF.

This clone was picked up many times. The chain has TRBV2 and TRBJ1-1; a weak D match, TRBD1 (5 bases). With 8 bases removed from V and 5 bases from J, the gap between germline ends came to 6 bases. Germline CDR1 SNHLY, CDR2 FYNNEI. The CDR3 runs 10 residues. The CDR3, as DNA: TGTGCCAGCGGGGGGACTGAAGCTTTCTTT. It codes for CASGGTEAFF. Using reference TRBV2 and TRBJ1-1 for the parts outside the CDR3, the full variable domain is EPEVTQTPSHQVTQMGQEVILRCVPISNHLYFYWYRQILGQKVEFLVSFYNNEISEKSEIFDDQFSVERPDGSNFTLKIRSTKLEDSAMYFCASGGTEAFFGQGTRLTVV.

The rearrangement joins TRBV6-4 to TRBJ2-5, with 9 bases that match TRBD1. The CDR3 has 14 amino acids. V dropped 7 bases and J dropped 5; count of bases not matched to a gene: 8. Germline V CDR1 and CDR2: MRHNA, SNTAGT. The CDR3 nucleotides are TGTGCCAGCAATATGACAGGGGGTCGGGAGACCCAGTACTTC. This gives the protein CASNMTGGRETQYF.

The V call is TRBV7-8, the J call TRBJ2-1; TRBD2 aligns across 9 bases. The CDR3 is 17 amino acids. The germline V gene has CDR1 SGHVS and CDR2 FQNEAQ. J was trimmed by 4 bases and V by 1 base; bases with no gene match: 8. DNA of the CDR3: TGTGCCAGCAGCTTAGAGGGACTAGCCCAAGTTTACAATGAGCAGTTCTTC. Translated, it gives CASSLEGLAQVYNEQFF.

In its sample, this clone was seen once. The genes are TRBV15 and TRBJ2-6; 12 bases agree with TRBD2. Trimming took 3 bases from V and 3 from J; bases not matched to a gene: 9. The CDR3 runs to 19 residues. CDR1 and CDR2 (germline): LNHNV, YYDKDF (reference sequence). The CDR3 bases are TGTGCCACCAGCAGCGGACTAGCGGGGTCAGAACGTGGGGCCAACGTCCTGACTTTC. Its translation: CATSSGLAGSERGANVLTF.

The rearrangement joins TRBV5-5 to TRBJ2-1; D perhaps matches TRBD1 (5 bases). Germline V gene lookup returns CDR1 SGHKS and CDR2 YYEKEE (reference sequence). The V gene lost 3 bases and the J gene lost 0 bases, with 13 bases spanning the gap. This CDR3 has 16 residues. CDR3 in amino acids: CASSSQGPYSYNEQFF. The CDR3 DNA reads TGTGCCAGCAGCTCGCAGGGCCCTTACTCCTACAATGAGCAGTTCTTC.

This chain uses TRBV5-1 with TRBJ1-2; TRBD1 matches at 8 bases. The CDR3 loop spans 14 amino acids. Germline V gives CDR1 SGHRS, CDR2 YFSETQ. The J segment lost 4 bases and the V segment lost 4 bases, leaving 6 bases of the junction unmatched. The CDR3 nucleotides are TGCGCCAGCAGCAAGACAGGGGACGTCTATGGCTACACCTTC. Protein sequence: CASSKTGDVYGYTF.

The rearrangement joins TRBV4-1 to TRBJ2-1, with a possible D match to TRBD2 (5 bases). This CDR3 contains 13 residues. V was clipped by 4 bases and J by 7 bases, with 11 bases between them. From germline, CDR1 is MGHRA and CDR2 YSYEKL. CDR3 DNA: TGCGCCAGCAGCCTACCCGGACTTAATGAGCAGTTCTTC. The encoded protein is CASSLPGLNEQFF.

The DNA of the CDR3 is TGTGCCAGCAGTCCGGACAGGAGGGGGAACACTGAAGCTTTCTTT. It codes for CASSPDRRGNTEAFF. The gene calls are TRBV7-6 and TRBJ1-1; 7 positions agree with TRBD1. The CDR3 runs 15 residues. The V segment lost 6 bases and the J segment 1 base; nucleotides outside the gene matches: 8. Germline V gene lookup returns CDR1 SGHVS and CDR2 FNYEAQ.

The gene calls are TRBV19 and TRBJ2-5, with D possibly TRBD2 on 5 matching bases. The J call is doubtful: the DNA matches TRBJ2-7 better. The CDR3 spans 15 residues. Germline V gene sequence: CDR1 LNHDA, CDR2 SQIVND (reference sequence). CDR3 amino acids: CASSPPRAALYEQYF. Here the CDR3 DNA reads TGTGCCAGTAGTCCCCCTCGAGCGGCCCTCTACGAGCAGTACTTC.

V gene TRBV6-5 combines with J gene TRBJ2-7; 8 positions agree with TRBD2. The CDR3 runs to 13 residues. Germline V lookup: CDR1 MNHEY, CDR2 SVGAGI. Trimming at V came to 5 bases and at J to 2 bases, leaving 2 bases not matched to a gene. As DNA, the CDR3 is TGTGCCAGCAGTAGCGGGGGTACCTACGAGCAGTACTTC. Encoded protein: CASSSGGTYEQYF.

The chain has TRBV10-3 and TRBJ2-1, with TRBD2 matching over 13 bases. With 0 bases clipped from V and 9 bases from J, the junction kept 8 bases outside the gene matches. This CDR3 contains 17 residues. CDR1 and CDR2 from the germline V gene are ENHRY and SYGVKD. For the CDR3, the DNA is TGTGCCATCAGTGAGTCGTTGGGACTAGCGGGATACGGTGAGCAGTTCTTC. It is translated as CAISESLGLAGYGEQFF.